This T cell receptor beta chain was obtained from a study of shared clonotypes between healthy human individuals (dated by TCRdb to between 2020 and 2021). About the investigation overall: Three men and a couple of women, aged 18 to 49 years, made up the cohort. For each donor, CD4 naive and CD4 memory were each run on three plates, CD8 naive on two plates, and CD8 memory on one plate. Between about 0.94 and 8.9 billion PBMCs per donor were obtained by leukapheresis. Libraries were prepared and TCR repertoires were sequenced by different laboratories using diverse techniques, in order to increase sequencing depth and limit assay-specific biases. To estimate repertoire size and how much clonotypes are shared between individuals, the study performed deep sequencing of blood TCR repertoires from about 5 healthy adults.

The paper's findings and limits, for the study overall: When several donors were compared, the shared fraction of clonotypes was 5% to 6.5% for naive CD4, 3.5% to 4% for naive CD8, 2.3% for memory CD4, and under 0.5% for memory CD8. Even with the large sequencing depth, rarefaction of the sorted-subset datasets indicated that sequencing was incomplete. Because the study included a small number of donors, the genetic and exposure-history diversity represented was limited. Compared with non-shared clonotypes, the clonotypes found in all four sorted-subset donors had higher generation probabilities. Pairwise subsampling led to the expectation that sequencing depth would affect the degree of clonotype sharing among donors. Sampling was restricted to blood, and TCR repertoires in tissue are likely to differ from TCR repertoires in blood. Naive subsets generally had larger estimated clonotype richness than memory subsets did.

A note on this clone: No antigen is known for it. Per-nucleotide qualities are absent, and no much larger clonotype sits a single base away.

Using the deep immunoSEQ assay, TCR CDR3 regions were amplified from genomic DNA by multiplex PCR. For each cell subset, the extracted genomic DNA was distributed evenly across all wells of several immunoSEQ 96-well plates, and each plate served as one replicate. For sorted subsets, 150 to 250 ng of genomic DNA, equivalent to 25,000 to 35,000 T cell genomes, went into each replicate PCR. Purified libraries were measured with a Qubit 3.0 fluorometer, size-checked on a Bioanalyzer 2100, and measured again with the KAPA Library Quantification kit. Every immunoSEQ 96-well plate was sequenced on a dedicated single-read 150-cycle Illumina NextSeq 550 flow cell. The authors processed their data as follows. Because the immunoSEQ output included only junctional sequences and no quality scores, the filtering could not be the same as the filtering used for full-length reads. Sequences were annotated with PyIR, a Python wrapper for IgBLAST v1.9, and V/J genes and CDR3 were assigned using IMGT germline references. Reads were filtered out if the reads had weak V/J assignments (E-value above 1e-6), no CDR3, stop codons, out-of-frame junctions, or ambiguous translated residues. V3J clonotypes were defined as sequences sharing an identical inferred V gene, J gene, and CDR3 amino acid sequence. To compute the percentage overlap between repertoires, the number of shared unique clonotypes was divided by the size of the smaller repertoire. RTK rarefaction, the Chao1 estimator, and Recon v2.1 estimates of unobserved clonotypes were used to assess repertoire richness. OLGA was used to compute generation probabilities for all TCRbeta clonotypes that the gDNA method yielded from a handful of donors. In its TCRdb copy, this immuneACCESS table keeps in-frame sequences only and misses some clones. Where compared with another copy, unresolved V genes explain less than half of these, and the others have no known cause. V and J calls and clone size are those listed in that table; D and trimming were worked out from the DNA. Counted in this sample were roughly 2.4 million clones; 95% of them appeared once. Roughly 0.13% of the sample rests with the top ten.

Donors were healthy HIV-negative adults with no recently reported acute infections or vaccinations. Every donor was a Caucasian adult residing in Nashville, Tennessee, USA. CD4+ T cells were enriched through magnetic negative selection, after which naive cells were positively selected on CD45RA and the remaining negative fraction served as the memory subset. Blood was collected by leukapheresis, and PBMCs were isolated by Ficoll-Histopaque density gradient centrifugation and then cryopreserved in liquid nitrogen vapor phase. Purity and quantity of every magnetically sorted T cell population were checked by analytical flow cytometry. From each sorted fraction, genomic DNA was isolated and quantified by UV absorbance on a Nanodrop 2000c. Input material: naive CD4+ T cells sorted from blood. Read against the paper, the sample's cell subset or site label means: CD45RA+ positively selected. This receptor was obtained from a young man in good health.

The CDR3 reads CASSLVTGDTDTQYF. The bases are TGTGCCAGCAGCTTGGTTACGGGGGACACAGATACGCAGTATTTT. The sequence links TRBV5-4 to TRBJ2-3; the D gene is perhaps TRBD2, from 6 matching bases. The trim is 0 bases for V and 2 bases for J, with a gap of 10 bases between the germline ends. CDR1 is given as SGHNT and CDR2 as YYREEE, both from the germline V gene (reference sequence). Measured from the cysteine to the phenylalanine, the CDR3 is 15 residues long. The entry retains the CDR3 DNA only, 45 bases that are in frame from base 1.